A selection of T cell receptor beta chains follows, all from one sample in a study of cytomegalovirus exposure and HLA in healthy donors. Repertoires were generated with immunoSEQ multiplex PCR, while TCRdb's copy carries only in-frame clones and drops some. The sample consists of 150,000 to 200,000 clones, around nine tenths of them appearing once. The sequenced material came from PBMCs. Receptors originate from a woman aged 25 to 39 in good health and CMV-seronegative. CDR3s include the opening cysteine and the closing phenylalanine or tryptophan. D genes are given only for firm matches.

D,J,V,CDR3
-,TRBJ1-1,TRBV5-1,CASSLSQTNTEAFF
TRBD1,TRBJ1-5,TRBV7-8,CASSSTGGTGASNQPQHF
-,TRBJ2-6,TRBV27,CASSPGHVSGANVLTF
-,TRBJ1-1,TRBV19,CASTISPGGGEAFF
-,TRBJ1-3,TRBV11-2,CASSLDRGRVSGNTIYF
-,TRBJ2-3,TRBV9,CASSVRPGLEYF
TRBD2,TRBJ2-2,TRBV9,CASSVNPGGPVTGELFF
-,TRBJ1-1,TRBV7-6,CASSAGGGRDTEAFF
-,TRBJ2-1,TRBV5-1,CASSDTGLSRIDEQFF
TRBD1,TRBJ2-6,TRBV9,CASSPWTGRIGGANVLTF
-,TRBJ1-1,TRBV10-3,CAISESGRGVDTEAFF
TRBD1,TRBJ1-2,TRBV6-5,CASSLDRVGNYGYTF
-,TRBJ1-4,TRBV5-1,CASSSGDLSTNEKLFF
-,TRBJ1-1,TRBV5-1,CASSSGLLRRDTEAFF
-,TRBJ2-1,TRBV4-1,CASSQARGDYNEQFF
-,TRBJ2-5,TRBV6-1,CASSEEGRVVVETQYF
TRBD1,TRBJ1-1,TRBV6-1,CASSEAGDREAFF
-,TRBJ1-5,TRBV2,CASSEGQRNQPQHF